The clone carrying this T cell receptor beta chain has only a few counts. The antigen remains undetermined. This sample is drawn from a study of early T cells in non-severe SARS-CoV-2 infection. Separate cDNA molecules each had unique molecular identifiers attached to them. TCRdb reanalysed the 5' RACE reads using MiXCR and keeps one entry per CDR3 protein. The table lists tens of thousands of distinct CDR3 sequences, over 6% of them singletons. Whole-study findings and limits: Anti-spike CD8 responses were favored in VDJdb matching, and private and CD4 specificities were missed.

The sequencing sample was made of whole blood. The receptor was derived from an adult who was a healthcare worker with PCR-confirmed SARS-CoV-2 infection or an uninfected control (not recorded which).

Written as DNA, the CDR3 is TGCAGTGCTAGCTTGGGACAGGGGTTCGGGGAGCTGTTTTTT. Amino acids: CSASLGQGFGELFF. The rearrangement links TRBV20-1 to TRBJ2-2, with TRBD1 matching over 10 bases. This CDR3 region has 14 residues. Germline V gene lookup returns CDR1 DFQATT and CDR2 SNEGSKA (reference sequence). V gave up 3 bases and J gave up 7 bases; unmatched junction bases: 5.